This T cell receptor beta chain was identified in a study of T cell changes during pregnancy in multiple sclerosis. Data came from immunoSEQ multiplex PCR; TCRdb stores just in-frame clones and leaves some out. The repertoire holds 35,000 to 50,000 clones, with roughly 92% as singletons. J lost 2 bases, V lost 7 bases, and 3 bases had no gene match. Germline V lookup: CDR1 PRHDT, CDR2 FYEKMQ (reference sequence). The CDR3 consists of 13 residues. The sample here was CD4+ T cells from peripheral blood mononuclear cells, taken in the first trimester of pregnancy. This chain connects TRBV13 to TRBJ1-2, with TRBD1 matching over 8 bases. The receptor was derived from a female donor with multiple sclerosis, enrolled in a pregnancy study. CDR3 coding DNA: TGTGCCAGCACTCGACAGGGGAACTATGGCTACACCTTC. Translated, it gives CASTRQGNYGYTF.